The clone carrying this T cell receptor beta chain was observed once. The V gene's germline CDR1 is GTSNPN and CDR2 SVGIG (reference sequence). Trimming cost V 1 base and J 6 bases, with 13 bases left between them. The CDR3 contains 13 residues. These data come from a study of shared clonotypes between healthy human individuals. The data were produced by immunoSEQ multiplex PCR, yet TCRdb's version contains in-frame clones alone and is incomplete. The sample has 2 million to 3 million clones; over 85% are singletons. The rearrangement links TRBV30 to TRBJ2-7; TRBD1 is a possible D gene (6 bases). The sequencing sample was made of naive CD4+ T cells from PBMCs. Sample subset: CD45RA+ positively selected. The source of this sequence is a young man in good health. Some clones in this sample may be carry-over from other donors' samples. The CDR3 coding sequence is TGTGCCTGGAGTGACAGGGATCAGCGCGAGCAGTACTTC. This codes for CAWSDRDQREQYF.